This TCR beta chain was observed in a study of cytomegalovirus exposure and HLA in healthy donors. Study observations and caveats: Per a later analysis, HLA-associated TCR beta chains showed more clonal expansion than other, equally common TCR beta chains. Common viral pathogens seemed, in a later analysis, to connect with several of the most significant clusters. Later work associated fewer than 20,000 TCR beta sequences with HLA alleles at 0.05 false discovery rate.

The study ran its PCR with 60 Vbeta and 13 Jbeta primers. Assay used: immunoSEQ multiplex PCR; TCRdb lists only in-frame clones, some missing. Here the sample spans 100,000 to 150,000 clones, more than 60% being singletons. When sampled, the donors appeared nominally healthy, though they likely had unrecorded immune exposures. Germline-derived CDR1 and CDR2 are SGHAT and FQNNGV. The CDR3 has 14 residues. V lost 5 bases, J lost 2 bases, and 13 bases lay in between. About this clone: Its antigen is not identified.

This sequence was found in a woman aged 40 to 50 in good health and CMV-seropositive. V and J are TRBV11-2 and TRBJ2-7; D may be TRBD2 (5 bases). The sequenced sample was PBMCs. CDR3 nucleotide sequence: TGTGCCAGCAGCCTATCGGGATTTCCCTACGAGCAGTACTTC. This sequence encodes CASSLSGFPYEQYF.